The 20 T cell receptor beta chains below all came from one sample that was sequenced in a study of tissue T cells after allogeneic stem cell transplantation. Sequencing was performed with immunoSEQ multiplex PCR; in TCRdb, only in-frame clones are kept and a portion is missing. The data hold more than 20,000 clones, with about 90% observed a single time. This material consisted of blood, taken before transplantation. The receptors originated from a male donor aged 60 or over who later had graft-versus-host disease after an allogeneic stem cell transplant.

The chain joins TRBV2 to TRBJ2-3; TRBD2 matches 15 bases. The CDR3 totals 17 residues. CDR1 is SNHLY, CDR2 FYNNEI, per germline. V lost 4 bases to trimming and J lost 2 bases; unmatched junction nucleotides: 4. This CDR3 reads CASSGGLAGGYTDTQYF. The CDR3 DNA follows: TGTGCCAGCAGTGGTGGACTAGCGGGGGGGTACACAGATACGCAGTATTTT.

The chain joins TRBV30 to TRBJ1-1; no clear D. CDR1 and CDR2 (germline): GTSNPN, SVGIG (reference sequence). V was clipped by 2 bases and J by 11 bases, with 15 bases between them. There are 12 residues in the CDR3. The CDR3 protein is CAWSPQAWEAFF. CDR3 sequence (DNA): TGTGCCTGGAGTCCCCAGGCCTGGGAGGCTTTCTTT.

This clone is a singleton in its sample. CDR3 DNA: TGTGCCAGCAGGGAGGGGAGGGACTACCAAGTATTCTACGAGCAGTACTTC. Residues: CASREGRDYQVFYEQYF. The chain joins TRBV7-2 to TRBJ2-7; 7 bases line up with TRBD2. Trimming took 6 bases from V and 3 from J; bases not matched to a gene: 17. This CDR3 contains 17 residues. From germline, CDR1 is SGHTA and CDR2 FQGNSA.

This clone was recorded once. This sequence joins TRBV27 and TRBJ1-6, with 10 bases that match TRBD1. The length of the CDR3 is 17 residues. V lost 8 bases and J lost 7; bases outside the gene matches: 14. CDR1 is MNHEY and CDR2 is SMNVEV in the germline V gene (reference sequence). The CDR3, as DNA: TGTGCCAGCCTGCCCGGGACAGGGGCCTCCGGGAATTCACCCCTCCACTTT. Amino acids: CASLPGTGASGNSPLHF.

J is TRBJ1-2 and V is TRBV3-1 (or the pseudogene TRBV3-2); a possible D gene is TRBD1 (5 bases). The V and J ends lost 5 bases and 8 bases respectively, with 18 bases between them. This CDR3 comprises 14 residues. Germline CDR1 and CDR2: LGHDT and YNNKEL (reference sequence). The CDR3 nucleotides read TGTGCCAGCAGCTTACAGGTCGGGGCGGGAGGCTACACCTTC. Its protein product is CASSLQVGAGGYTF.

The CDR3 protein is CASSYYHTEAFF. CDR3 nucleotide sequence: TGTGCCAGCAGTTATTACCACACTGAAGCTTTCTTT. The V and J genes are TRBV6-5 and TRBJ1-1; D unresolved. V was cut by 3 bases and J by 3 bases, with 5 bases left in between. The CDR3 is 12 amino acids. Germline assignment: CDR1 MNHEY and CDR2 SVGAGI.

The chain carries TRBV18 and TRBJ1-2, with D unclear. CDR1 KGHSH and CDR2 LQKENI come from the germline V gene. Trimming removed 6 bases at V and 8 bases at J, with 22 bases between. There are 15 residues in the CDR3. The CDR3 DNA sequence: TGTGCCAGCTCCCCCAGAGACGCCTTGGGCGAGGGCTACACCTTC. It specifies CASSPRDALGEGYTF.

The gene calls are TRBV18 and TRBJ1-5; D remains unclear. Germline V gives CDR1 KGHSH, CDR2 LQKENI. The CDR3 contains 15 residues. With 2 bases removed from V and 2 bases from J, the gap between germline ends came to 10 bases. DNA for the CDR3: TGTGCCAGCTCACCAAGTTCGCAGCGCAATCAGCCCCAGCATTTT. Translating gives CASSPSSQRNQPQHF.

The chain links TRBV5-1 to TRBJ1-3; no firm D call. The CDR3 sequence is 14 residues long. Trimming shortened V by 4 bases and J by 1 base, and 9 bases separated the two germline ends. Germline V lookup: CDR1 SGHRS, CDR2 YFSETQ. DNA of the CDR3: TGCGCCAGCAGCCCAAATGGGTCTGGAAACACCATATATTTT. Translating it yields CASSPNGSGNTIYF. Using reference TRBV5-1 and TRBJ1-3 for the parts outside the CDR3, the full variable domain is KAGVTQTPRYLIKTRGQQVTLSCSPISGHRSVSWYQQTPGQGLQFLFEYFSETQRNKGNFPGRFSGRQFSNSRSEMNVSTLELGDSALYLCASSPNGSGNTIYFGEGSWLTVV.

J is TRBJ1-6 and V is TRBV7-9; TRBD1 aligns across 9 bases. CDR3 length: 18 residues. V was pared by 4 bases and J by 10 bases, with 17 bases of the junction left unmatched. CDR1 and CDR2 (germline): SEHNR, FQNEAQ (reference sequence). DNA for the CDR3: TGTGCCAGCAGCTCGGGACAGGGAATACCCGCCGGAGGGTCACCCCTCCACTTT. Protein product: CASSSGQGIPAGGSPLHF.

The chain has TRBV4-2 and TRBJ2-3, with 9 bases that match TRBD2. CDR1 LGHNA and CDR2 YNFKEQ come from the germline V gene. The CDR3 contains 17 residues. With 4 bases clipped from V and 1 base from J, the junction kept 9 bases outside the gene matches. DNA of the CDR3: TGTGCCAGCAGCCCGTCGGTGGTAGCGGGAGGCACAGATACGCAGTATTTT. It encodes CASSPSVVAGGTDTQYF.

This rearrangement joins TRBV4-1 to TRBJ2-1; 8 bases are shared with TRBD2. CDR1 and CDR2 from the germline V gene are MGHRA and YSYEKL. The CDR3 runs to 16 residues. Trimming took 5 bases from V and 9 from J; bases not matched to a gene: 15. The CDR3 here is CASSMSRGGINAEQFF. DNA of the CDR3: TGCGCCAGCAGCATGAGTCGGGGGGGCATTAATGCTGAGCAGTTCTTC.

This chain uses TRBV9 with TRBJ2-1, with 8 bases matching TRBD2. Losses at the gene ends were 2 bases for V and 7 bases for J; bases not matched to a gene: 11. CDR3 size: 16 residues. CDR1 and CDR2 from the germline V gene are SGDLS and YYNGEE. The CDR3 sequence: CASSVTGGALTNEQFF. The CDR3 DNA is TGTGCCAGCAGCGTCACCGGGGGGGCCCTGACGAATGAGCAGTTCTTC.

The rearrangement joins TRBV19 to TRBJ1-2; no reliable D call. The CDR3 is made up of 13 amino acids. Germline loops: CDR1 LNHDA, CDR2 SQIVND (reference sequence). The ends were cut back, 3 bases at V and 4 bases at J, with 9 bases in the middle. The CDR3 region is CASSIIGLYGYTF. DNA for the CDR3: TGTGCCAGTAGTATTATAGGACTCTATGGCTACACCTTC. The full variable domain, with the rest looked up from reference TRBV19 and TRBJ1-2, is DGGITQSPKYLFRKEGQNVTLSCEQNLNHDAMYWYRQDPGQGLRLIYYSQIVNDFQKGDIAEGYSVSREKKESFPLTVTSAQKNPTAFYLCASSIIGLYGYTFGSGTRLTVV.

V and J are TRBV7-9 and TRBJ2-1; tentative D call: TRBD2 (5 bases). CDR1 is SEHNR, CDR2 FQNEAQ, per germline (reference sequence). Trimming left V 1 base short and J 0 bases short, with 13 bases between. This CDR3 spans 17 amino acids. CDR3: CASSLDRGRYSYNEQFF. The DNA for the CDR3 is TGTGCCAGCAGCTTAGATCGGGGAAGATACTCCTACAATGAGCAGTTCTTC.

A single count supports this clone. V is TRBV7-2 and J is TRBJ2-7; perhaps TRBD2 as D (5 bases). The CDR3 spans 15 residues. Germline values: CDR1 SGHTA, CDR2 FQGNSA. V lost 7 bases to trimming and J lost 0 bases, with 16 bases between them. CDR3 sequence (DNA): TGTGCCAGCACCCCCTCTGCTAGCAGCTCCTACGAGCAGTACTTC. Amino acid sequence: CASTPSASSSYEQYF.

The chain links TRBV5-1 to TRBJ2-5; D not certain. Trimming removed 1 base from V and 5 bases from J, with 12 bases in between. Germline loops: CDR1 SGHRS, CDR2 YFSETQ. The CDR3 length is 14 residues. The CDR3 is CASSLSTGSETQYF. In DNA, the CDR3 is TGCGCCAGCAGCTTGAGTACCGGTTCGGAGACCCAGTACTTC.

The chain recombines TRBV12-3 or TRBV12-4 with TRBJ2-2; D is ambiguous. This CDR3 is 13 amino acids long. The CDR3 nucleotides read TGTGGTTTGAGGCAGCGGAACACCGGGGAGCTGTTTTTT. Residues: CGLRQRNTGELFF.

This chain uses TRBV28 with TRBJ1-1; possible D gene TRBD1, 6 bases. CDR1 is MDHEN and CDR2 is SYDVKM in the germline V gene. The CDR3 totals 13 residues. Trimming removed 8 bases from V and 0 bases from J, with 10 bases in between. Here the CDR3 DNA reads TGTGCCAGCTTGGGGACATTGAACACTGAAGCTTTCTTT. It encodes CASLGTLNTEAFF.

The chain couples TRBV3-1 (or the pseudogene TRBV3-2) to TRBJ2-5, with 7 positions matching TRBD2. The J segment lost 2 bases and the V segment lost 1 base, leaving 7 bases of the junction unmatched. The CDR3 consists of 16 residues. Germline V gene lookup returns CDR1 LGHDT and CDR2 YNNKEL (reference sequence). The CDR3 bases are TGTGCCAGCAGCCAAGGGCTAGCGGCAACTCAAGAGACCCAGTACTTC. It specifies CASSQGLAATQETQYF.